These 15 T cell receptor beta chains were all obtained from the same sample, sequenced in a study of blood T cells in healthy people across ages. For the second PCR, which ran for 7 to 11 cycles, a sample-barcoded 5' primer and a J-beta primer mix were used. From the 5' RACE reads, TCRdb called clonotypes with MiXCR, one entry per CDR3 protein. The table shows about 780,000 distinct CDR3 sequences, with more than 35% occurring only once. Material: blood. The receptors were gathered from a man older than 75 in good health.

This clonotype was seen a single time. The chain employs TRBV5-1 and TRBJ1-1, with 7 bases lining up with TRBD1. Per germline, CDR1 SGHRS and CDR2 YFSETQ. CDR3 length equals 16 residues. The junction had 10 bases not matched to a gene; V was cut back by 4 bases and J by 1 base. The CDR3 here is CASSPRVGGGNTEAFF. DNA for the CDR3: TGCGCCAGCAGCCCGCGGGTAGGGGGCGGGAACACTGAAGCTTTCTTT.

This clonotype was seen just once. The rearrangement joins TRBV14 to TRBJ2-1; tentative D call: TRBD2 (6 bases). The J call could be wrong; TRBJ2-7 is a better fit for the DNA end. CDR3 size: 15 residues. Germline assignment: CDR1 SGHDN and CDR2 FVKESK. The CDR3 spells CASSQDRLVYNEQYF. CDR3 in DNA: TGTGCCAGCAGCCAAGATCGACTAGTCTACAATGAGCAGTACTTC.

This clonotype has just one count. The J gene is TRBJ2-5, the V gene TRBV28, with D perhaps matching TRBD2 (6 bases). The end of the DNA aligns better with TRBJ2-4, so the J call may be wrong. The CDR3 has 11 residues. CDR1 is MDHEN and CDR2 is SYDVKM in the germline V gene. The CDR3 DNA is TGTGCCAGCACGTGGGGGGACATTCAGTACTTC. It is translated as CASTWGDIQYF.

The chain uses TRBV25-1 and TRBJ2-3; D uncertain. Trimming took off 4 bases at V and 2 bases at J, with 7 bases between the two ends. The CDR3 sequence is 13 residues long. Germline V gene lookup returns CDR1 MGHDK and CDR2 SYGVNS. CDR3 DNA sequence: TGTGCCAGCAGTGGTCGGGCCACAGATACGCAGTATTTT. Its translation: CASSGRATDTQYF.

To note about this clonotype: A much larger clone lies a single base off, so this may be a read error. The chain joins TRBV20-1 to TRBJ2-5, with D uncertain. The CDR3 contains 12 residues. Per germline, CDR1 DFQATT and CDR2 SNEGSKA (reference sequence). Trimming pared 1 base from V and 11 bases from J, leaving 14 bases between. The CDR3 DNA follows: TGCAGTGCTAGAGCACTCCTAAATGAGCAGTACTTC. Amino acid sequence: CSARALLNEQYF.

This clonotype was seen a few times. The chain has TRBV5-1 and TRBJ2-1; tentative D call: TRBD2 (5 bases). Germline CDR1 is SGHRS and CDR2 is YFSETQ. CDR3 length: 14 amino acids. Trimming pared 2 bases from V and 7 bases from J, leaving 13 bases between. The CDR3: CASSLGEWENEQFF. CDR3 DNA: TGCGCCAGCAGCTTAGGAGAATGGGAGAATGAGCAGTTCTTC.

This clonotype showed up just a few times. The CDR3: CATSEGGTGEETQYF. DNA of the CDR3: TGTGCCACCAGTGAGGGCGGGACAGGGGAAGAGACCCAGTACTTC. The V call is TRBV24-1, the J call TRBJ2-5; 10 nucleotides agree with TRBD1. The junction had 4 bases not matched to a gene; V was cut back by 4 bases and J by 3 bases. Looked up from germline, CDR1 is KGHDR and CDR2 is SFDVKD. There are 15 residues in the CDR3.

V is TRBV2 and J is TRBJ1-2, with 7 positions matching TRBD1. CDR3 length equals 13 residues. With V trimmed by 4 bases and J by 6 bases, 5 bases remained unmatched. In germline, CDR1 is SNHLY, CDR2 FYNNEI. CDR3 sequence: CASSVYDRDGYTF. The CDR3 nucleotides read TGTGCCAGCAGTGTATACGACAGGGATGGCTACACCTTC.

This chain links TRBV7-9 with TRBJ2-3, with 7 bases aligning to TRBD2. V trimming: 5 bases; J trimming: 4 bases; junction bases outside the gene matches: 18. CDR3 length equals 18 residues. CDR1 is SEHNR and CDR2 is FQNEAQ in the germline V gene (reference sequence). The chain's CDR3 is CASSTNAPRGRGSDTQYF. The DNA of the CDR3 is TGTGCCAGCAGCACAAATGCACCACGCGGGAGAGGCTCAGATACGCAGTATTTT. The entire variable domain, with the rest obtained from reference TRBV7-9 and TRBJ2-3, is as follows: DTGVSQNPRHKITKRGQNVTFRCDPISEHNRLYWYRQTLGQGPEFLTYFQNEAQLEKSRLLSDRFSAERPKGSFSTLEIQRTEQGDSAMYLCASSTNAPRGRGSDTQYFGPGTRLTVL.

This clonotype was seen a handful of times. The chain recombines TRBV5-1 with TRBJ2-3; TRBD2 matches 10 bases. Germline lookup yields CDR1 SGHRS and CDR2 YFSETQ. This CDR3 has 16 amino acids. V was clipped by 4 bases and J by 0 bases; unmatched bases: 5. CDR3 amino acids: CASSPELAGSTDTQYF. CDR3 DNA sequence: TGCGCCAGCAGCCCAGAACTAGCGGGAAGCACAGATACGCAGTATTTT.

The rearrangement joins TRBV7-8 to TRBJ2-1; D is perhaps TRBD1 or TRBD2 (6 bases each). The length of the CDR3 is 15 residues. The germline V gene has CDR1 SGHVS and CDR2 FQNEAQ. Trimming removed 7 bases from V and 6 bases from J, with 19 bases in between. CDR3 protein: CASTGGLPPLNEQFF. The CDR3 nucleotides read TGTGCCAGCACCGGGGGCCTACCGCCCCTCAATGAGCAGTTCTTC.

Details on this clonotype: A single base separates this from a much larger clone, so it may be a read error. The rearrangement links TRBV27 to TRBJ2-5, with a possible D match to TRBD2 (6 bases). This CDR3 contains 14 residues. From germline, CDR1 is MNHEY and CDR2 SMNVEV (reference sequence). The CDR3 is CASRPGGWQEAQYF. In DNA, the CDR3 is TGTGCCAGCAGGCCCGGGGGTTGGCAAGAGGCCCAGTACTTC.

The chain joins TRBV6-6 to TRBJ2-1, with D possibly matching TRBD2 (5 bases). The V gene's germline CDR1 is MNHNY and CDR2 SVGAGI (reference sequence). The V end lost 4 bases, the J end lost 3 bases, and 13 bases lay between the germline ends. This CDR3 comprises 15 residues. The CDR3 coding sequence is TGTGCCAGCAGTTCCCAGCGGCCAAACTACAATGAGCAGTTCTTC. Amino acid sequence: CASSSQRPNYNEQFF.

The CDR3 loop is CATSRDVLAAGYTDTQYF. As DNA, the CDR3 is TGTGCCACCAGCAGAGATGTGCTAGCGGCTGGTTACACAGATACGCAGTATTTT. The chain uses TRBV15 and TRBJ2-3; TRBD2 matches 7 bases. Germline assignment: CDR1 LNHNV and CDR2 YYDKDF (reference sequence). The CDR3 runs to 18 residues. V shed 0 bases and J 2 bases; nucleotides not matched to a gene: 11.

The CDR3 reads CASSQAGLGQYTDTQYF. In DNA form, the CDR3 reads TGTGCCAGCAGCCAAGCGGGTCTGGGACAGTACACAGATACGCAGTATTTT. The V gene is TRBV3-1, the J gene TRBJ2-3; 7 positions agree with TRBD1. After removal of 1 base from V and 2 bases from J, the junction contained 9 bases not matched to a gene. This CDR3 spans 17 amino acids. Germline assignment: CDR1 LGHDT and CDR2 YNNKEL (reference sequence).